The 2 T cell receptor beta chains presented below share a single source sample, sequenced in a study of regulatory T cells in long-lasting Graves disease. Relying on iRepertoire HTBI primers and Arm-PCR of CDR3 regions, the team built TCR beta libraries. TCRdb processed the multiplex PCR reads anew with MiXCR; each CDR3 protein has one entry. The repertoire holds 500,000 or so distinct CDR3 sequences, with approximately 15% as singletons. The time point: newly diagnosed GD, antithyroid drugs for less than 3 months. Scientists built the TCR library using RNA that was extracted from PBMCs. These data are also associated with another study on T cells in Graves' hyperthyroidism and ophthalmopathy.

The starting material was peripheral blood mononuclear cells (PBMCs), obtained at new diagnosis, from a patient treated with antithyroid drugs. These receptors all stem from a woman aged 50 to 60 with Graves disease.

This clonotype was detected only a few times. V and J are TRBV5-1 and TRBJ2-6, with 7 bases identical to TRBD2. Per germline, CDR1 SGHRS and CDR2 YFSETQ. The CDR3 has 16 amino acids. V was pared by 0 bases and J by 0 bases, with 0 bases of the junction left unmatched. The CDR3 sequence is CASSLGGSSGANVLTF. The CDR3 DNA sequence: TGCGCCAGCAGCTTGGGCGGGAGCTCTGGGGCCAACGTCCTGACTTTC.

V gene TRBV7-2 combines with J gene TRBJ1-2; perhaps TRBD1 as D (5 bases). The CDR3 covers 14 residues. CDR1 is SGHTA, CDR2 FQGNSA, per germline. The V end lost 2 bases, the J end lost 4 bases, and 11 bases lay between the germline ends. The CDR3 nucleotides read TGTGCCAGCAGCTTATCCAGGGCGACCTATGGCTACACCTTC. It codes for CASSLSRATYGYTF.